Sequencing of this T cell receptor beta chain was carried out in a study of blood T cells in healthy people across ages. The ends were cut back, 4 bases at V and 6 bases at J, with 12 bases in the middle. The CDR3 extends over 13 amino acids. Germline V lookup: CDR1 ENHRY, CDR2 SYGVKD. Through a sample-barcoded 5' primer and a J-beta primer mix, a second PCR was run for roughly 6 to 11 cycles. Each of the cDNA molecules was tagged by a template-switch adaptor with 12 random nucleotides. MiXCR, applied by TCRdb to the 5' RACE reads, yields one record per CDR3 protein. Of 780,000 or so distinct CDR3 sequences listed, 40% to 65% were seen once; the top ten hold roughly 40%.

The genes are TRBV10-3 and TRBJ1-2; the D is unclear. The TCR was taken from an elderly man in good health. Sequencing was done on a sample of blood. For the CDR3, the DNA is TGTGCCATCAGTGGCGGACGGGCGGATGGCTACACCTTC. It specifies CAISGGRADGYTF.